These 6 T cell receptor beta chains originate from one sample sequenced in a study of Graves' ophthalmopathy and Graves' hyperthyroidism. TCR beta CDR3 amplification used RNA transcripts. The authors performed first-round RT-PCR with HTBI primers and then a second-round multiplex PCR. A single record per CDR3 protein comes from TCRdb applying MiXCR to the multiplex PCR reads. This table has 200,000 to 300,000 distinct CDR3 sequences, around 50% appearing once. Sequenced input: peripheral blood. The receptors stem from an adult man with Graves' ophthalmopathy.

This rearrangement joins TRBV7-2 to TRBJ1-2; perhaps TRBD1 as D (5 bases). The CDR3 is 15 amino acids. Trimming cost V 4 bases and J 2 bases, with 14 bases left between them. Germline CDR1 reads SGHTA; CDR2 reads FQGNSA. CDR3 nucleotide sequence: TGTGCCAGCAGCTCTTCCCGAGGGGTAAACTATGGCTACACCTTC. Amino acids: CASSSSRGVNYGYTF.

The chain uses TRBV7-6 and TRBJ2-5, with 7 nucleotides matching TRBD2. This CDR3 contains 15 residues. The trim removed 3 bases at V and 4 bases at J, leaving 8 bases unmatched. The germline CDR1 and CDR2 sequences are SGHVS and FNYEAQ. The CDR3: CASSFNPGGGETQYF. DNA for the CDR3: TGTGCCAGCAGCTTTAATCCGGGAGGAGGAGAGACCCAGTACTTC.

This clonotype was detected only a few times. The chain carries TRBV4-1 and TRBJ1-2; D possibly corresponds to TRBD1 (5 bases). V was trimmed by 3 bases and J by 2 bases, leaving 10 bases between them. The CDR3 runs to 14 residues. Germline CDR1 reads MGHRA; CDR2 reads YSYEKL. This CDR3 reads CASSQSPGNYGYTF. The CDR3, as DNA: TGCGCCAGCAGCCAGTCTCCAGGGAACTATGGCTACACCTTC.

This clonotype showed up just a few times. The chain uses TRBV28 and TRBJ1-2; weak D call: TRBD1 (5 bases). This CDR3 spans 13 amino acids. CDR1 is MDHEN and CDR2 is SYDVKM in the germline V gene. The germline V and J ends were trimmed by 3 bases and 6 bases, with 11 bases remaining between them. The CDR3 bases are TGTGCCAGCAGTTTTGGGGGGTTGAATGGCTACACCTTC. This codes for CASSFGGLNGYTF.

This clonotype turned up a few times. The chain is built from TRBV6-1 and TRBJ2-2; D ambiguous. This CDR3 region has 13 residues. Germline CDR1 reads MNHNS; CDR2 reads SASEGT. Trimming took off 0 bases at V and 5 bases at J, with 4 bases between the two ends. Here the CDR3 DNA reads TGTGCCAGCAGTGAAGCCATGACCGGGGAGCTGTTTTTT. This gives the protein CASSEAMTGELFF.

This clonotype was counted between two and nine times. V usage is TRBV6-5 and J usage is TRBJ2-5; no clear D gene. The CDR3 runs to 13 residues. V was pared by 6 bases and J by 2 bases, with 10 bases between. Germline V gives CDR1 MNHEY, CDR2 SVGAGI. This chain's CDR3 is CASSSLSQETQYF. For the CDR3, the DNA is TGTGCCAGCAGCTCCCTGTCTCAAGAGACCCAGTACTTC.